This entry lists 15 T cell receptor beta chains sequenced from one sample in a study of blood T cells in healthy people across ages. PCR was performed a second time for roughly 7 to 12 cycles using a sample-barcoded 5' primer and a J-beta primer mix. TCRdb reanalysed the 5' RACE reads using MiXCR and keeps one entry per CDR3 protein. The sample holds more than 1,000,000 distinct CDR3 sequences, under 30% seen once. These same data were also listed under a study on T cells of mothers and their children.

The sequenced sample consisted of blood. These receptors were collected from a girl aged 2 to 9 in good health.

The chain has TRBV25-1 and TRBJ1-2; D might be TRBD1 (5 bases). The CDR3 is 16 residues long. The V gene lost 1 base and the J gene lost 4 bases, with 16 bases spanning the gap. The germline gives CDR1 MGHDK, CDR2 SYGVNS. The CDR3, as DNA: TGTGCCAGCAGTGAATTTTACGGGACCGAACTCTATGGCTACACCTTC. It is translated as CASSEFYGTELYGYTF.

This clonotype was seen ten or more times. The chain has TRBV10-3 and TRBJ2-1; 7 bases align to TRBD2. Trimming at V came to 10 bases and at J to 1 base, leaving 7 bases not matched to a gene. This CDR3 has 14 amino acids. Germline loops: CDR1 ENHRY, CDR2 SYGVKD. The CDR3 region has the DNA TGTGCCACCTGGGGCGGGAGTTCCTACAATGAGCAGTTCTTC. Translation gives CATWGGSSYNEQFF.

This clonotype came up a few times. This chain uses TRBV6-1 with TRBJ1-1; weak D call: TRBD1 (5 bases). In germline, CDR1 is MNHNS, CDR2 SASEGT. This CDR3 is 12 amino acids long. Between the trimmed V and J ends, which lost 4 bases and 4 bases, there was a span of 7 bases. CDR3 DNA sequence: TGTGCCAGCAGTGTGGGACCCACTGAAGCTTTCTTT. This translates into CASSVGPTEAFF.

V is TRBV4-2 and J is TRBJ2-7; D is possibly TRBD2 (6 bases). This CDR3 is 16 amino acids long. V was clipped by 2 bases and J by 5 bases, with 19 bases between them. CDR1 and CDR2 (germline): LGHNA, YNFKEQ. This CDR3 reads CASSQYLVEGRNEQYF. As DNA, the CDR3 is TGTGCCAGCAGCCAATATTTAGTGGAAGGGAGGAACGAGCAGTACTTC.

The CDR3 loop reads CASSQDQSPPSSYEQYF. The DNA of the CDR3 is TGCGCCAGCAGCCAAGATCAATCTCCCCCAAGCTCCTACGAGCAGTACTTC. The J gene is TRBJ2-7, the V gene TRBV4-3; the D is unclear. Germline V lookup: CDR1 LGHNA, CDR2 YSLEER. V lost 0 bases and J 0 bases, leaving 15 bases between the germline ends. This CDR3 has 17 amino acids.

Of note for this clonotype: The junction does not match germline at one end; this may be a read error. The rearrangement uses TRBV5-1 and TRBJ2-5, with D perhaps TRBD1 (6 bases). The end of the DNA fits TRBJ2-1 better, so the J call may be wrong. The V gene's germline CDR1 is SGHRS and CDR2 YFSETQ. The CDR3 spans 15 residues. CDR3 protein: CAGSPPRDIRDEQFF. CDR3 sequence (DNA): TGCGCCGGCAGCCCCCCCCGGGACATTAGAGATGAGCAGTTCTTC.

The chain employs TRBV7-9 and TRBJ2-1; D could derive from TRBD1 or TRBD2 (5 bases each). Germline lookup yields CDR1 SEHNR and CDR2 FQNEAQ (reference sequence). Trimming took 5 bases from V and 1 from J, leaving 15 bases between them. This CDR3 contains 16 residues. CDR3 sequence: CASSPTLWGSYNEQFF. CDR3 bases: TGTGCCAGCAGCCCTACTCTCTGGGGGTCCTACAATGAGCAGTTCTTC.

V usage is TRBV4-3 and J usage is TRBJ2-1; D is perhaps TRBD2 (6 bases). The CDR3 runs 15 residues. The V end was cut by 0 bases, the J end by 8 bases, with 14 bases between. Germline CDR1 reads LGHNA; CDR2 reads YSLEER. CDR3: CASSQEAGSHDEQFF. CDR3 bases: TGCGCCAGCAGCCAAGAGGCGGGGTCGCACGATGAGCAGTTCTTC.

This chain joins TRBV7-2 and TRBJ1-1; D is unclear. V was trimmed by 1 base and J by 6 bases, leaving 9 bases between them. The CDR3 length is 13 residues. Germline loops: CDR1 SGHTA, CDR2 FQGNSA. The CDR3: CASSLELLSEAFF. The CDR3 nucleotides read TGTGCCAGCAGCTTAGAACTTCTTTCTGAAGCTTTCTTT.

This sequence joins TRBV4-2 and TRBJ2-1; 16 nucleotides line up with TRBD2. Germline assignment: CDR1 LGHNA and CDR2 YNFKEQ. Trimming removed 10 bases from V and 2 bases from J; junction bases left unmatched: 5. This CDR3 is built from 16 residues. The CDR3 loop is CAIKGLAGGPYNEQFF. As DNA, the CDR3 is TGTGCCATTAAGGGACTAGCGGGAGGGCCCTACAATGAGCAGTTCTTC.

This clonotype has just a few counts. V and J are TRBV29-1 and TRBJ2-1; D remains ambiguous. CDR3 length equals 13 residues. V lost 4 bases and J 5 bases, leaving 12 bases between the germline ends. The V gene's germline CDR1 is SQVTM and CDR2 ANQGSEA. CDR3 amino acids: CSVARKADNEQFF. The CDR3, as DNA: TGCAGCGTTGCCCGTAAAGCAGACAATGAGCAGTTCTTC.

V is TRBV20-1 and J is TRBJ2-7, with TRBD2 identical over 9 bases. V lost 0 bases to trimming and J lost 2 bases; unmatched junction nucleotides: 5. The CDR3 length is 15 residues. Germline V gives CDR1 DFQATT, CDR2 SNEGSKA (reference sequence). CDR3 DNA: TGCAGTGCTAGAGATCCTTCTAGCGGGACCTACGAGCAGTACTTC. Translating it yields CSARDPSSGTYEQYF.

The chain's CDR3 is CASSPMTGSESGANVLTF. The DNA for the CDR3 is TGTGCCAGCAGCCCAATGACAGGGTCCGAATCTGGGGCCAACGTCCTGACTTTC. V usage is TRBV6-1 and J usage is TRBJ2-6; 7 positions match TRBD1. Trimming removed 6 bases from V and 1 base from J; junction bases left unmatched: 12. Germline V gene data show CDR1 as MNHNS and CDR2 as SASEGT. This CDR3 is 18 amino acids long.

This chain connects TRBV4-1 to TRBJ2-5; D ambiguous. Trimming shortened V by 0 bases and J by 1 base, and 9 bases separated the two germline ends. This CDR3 region has 15 residues. CDR1 MGHRA and CDR2 YSYEKL come from the germline V gene. This CDR3 reads CASSQEPRTQETQYF. The CDR3 DNA reads as TGCGCCAGCAGCCAAGAACCACGGACCCAAGAGACCCAGTACTTC.

This clonotype has more than one count but fewer than ten. The chain recombines TRBV12-3 or TRBV12-4 with TRBJ1-2; tentative D call: TRBD1 (5 bases). Between the trimmed V and J ends, which lost 4 bases and 0 bases, there was a span of 21 bases. CDR3 length: 18 amino acids. The DNA for the CDR3 is TGTGCCAGCAGTTCCCCCGGACACGGCCCTGTGGCTAACTATGGCTACACCTTC. This translates into CASSSPGHGPVANYGYTF.